One sample yielded the 16 T cell receptor beta chains listed below, sequenced in a study of regulatory T cells in long-lasting Graves disease. Time point: newly diagnosed GD, antithyroid drugs for less than 3 months. Making the TCR library involved RNA that had been extracted from PBMCs. iRepertoire HTBI primers and Arm-PCR of CDR3 regions built TCR beta libraries. TCRdb redid the calling of the multiplex PCR reads with MiXCR, one entry per CDR3 protein. The sample includes about 440,000 distinct CDR3 sequences, just under 15% of them seen just once. The same specimen was also included in a second study, on T cells in Graves' hyperthyroidism and ophthalmopathy.

The specimen comprised peripheral blood mononuclear cells (PBMCs), sampled at new diagnosis, from a patient treated with antithyroid drugs. The receptors derive from a woman aged 30 to 39 with Graves disease.

The rearrangement links TRBV5-6 to TRBJ1-6; D unclear. The CDR3 runs 13 residues. Between the trimmed V and J ends, which lost 5 bases and 7 bases, there was a span of 10 bases. Per the germline V gene, CDR1 is SGHDT and CDR2 is YYEEEE. The chain's CDR3 is CASRLVGNSPLHF. The CDR3 DNA reads TGTGCCAGCAGACTTGTAGGAAATTCACCCCTCCACTTT.

This clonotype was seen many times. The rearrangement links TRBV5-6 to TRBJ2-7; D is uncertain. From germline, CDR1 is SGHDT and CDR2 YYEEEE. Trimming removed 0 bases at V and 3 bases at J, with 10 bases between. The CDR3 is 14 amino acids. The CDR3 DNA reads as TGTGCCAGCAGCTTGGCCGGAGCTTTCTACGAGCAGTACTTC. It translates to CASSLAGAFYEQYF.

This clonotype has ten or more counts. This CDR3 is CSAPGLVSNEQFF. In DNA, the CDR3 is TGCAGTGCCCCGGGACTAGTTAGCAATGAGCAGTTCTTC. The chain uses TRBV20-1 and TRBJ2-1; 8 bases map to TRBD2. CDR3 length equals 13 residues. CDR1 DFQATT and CDR2 SNEGSKA come from the germline V gene (reference sequence). With 6 bases clipped from V and 6 bases from J, the junction kept 7 bases outside the gene matches.

This clonotype was seen many times. J is TRBJ1-1 and V is TRBV10-3, with TRBD1 as a possible D gene (5 bases). CDR1 and CDR2 (germline): ENHRY, SYGVKD. Trimming took 2 bases from V and 1 from J, leaving 5 bases between them. This CDR3 has 13 residues. The DNA of the CDR3 is TGTGCCATCAGTGAGAGGGGGAACACTGAAGCTTTCTTT. This encodes CAISERGNTEAFF.

J is TRBJ2-7 and V is TRBV19, with D possibly TRBD2 on 7 matching bases. The length of the CDR3 is 15 residues. V shed 1 base and J shed 5 bases, with 15 bases lying between them. The germline V gene has CDR1 LNHDA and CDR2 SQIVND (reference sequence). CDR3 bases: TGTGCCAGTAGTATAGGGGGGGGGGCGGTGGACGAGCAGTACTTC. It encodes CASSIGGGAVDEQYF.

DNA for the CDR3: TGCGCCAGCAATGCGGGACATTTGAACACCGGGGAGCTGTTTTTT. Its protein is CASNAGHLNTGELFF. The J gene is TRBJ2-2, the V gene TRBV10-1; D is possibly TRBD1 or TRBD2 (6 bases each). The germline gives CDR1 WNHNN, CDR2 SYGVQD (reference sequence). Trimming took off 7 bases at V and 1 base at J, with 13 bases between the two ends. The CDR3 runs to 15 residues.

With regard to this clonotype: This likely traces to a read error, being one base from a far larger clone. This chain connects TRBV6-1 to TRBJ2-1; 7 nucleotides match TRBD1. Per the germline V gene, CDR1 is MNHNS and CDR2 is SASEGT. CDR3 length: 15 amino acids. The V gene end was trimmed by 6 bases and the J gene end by 10 bases; junction bases not matched to a gene: 15. The CDR3, as DNA: TGTGCCAGCAGCCAAGCAGAGGGGGCCTCCTACGAGCAGTTCTTC. Translated: CASSQAEGASYEQFF.

This clonotype was recorded at least ten times. The rearrangement uses TRBV24-1 and TRBJ2-1, with a weak D call TRBD2 (6 bases). CDR3 length: 14 amino acids. Trimming removed 3 bases from V and 6 bases from J, with 11 bases in between. Germline V gives CDR1 KGHDR, CDR2 SFDVKD. CDR3 sequence: CATSDRRDSNEQFF. The CDR3 DNA reads TGTGCCACCAGTGATCGCCGGGACTCCAATGAGCAGTTCTTC.

This clonotype was detected only a few times. This rearrangement joins TRBV9 to TRBJ2-3; the match to TRBD2 covers 7 bases. Per the germline V gene, CDR1 is SGDLS and CDR2 is YYNGEE. The CDR3 is 16 amino acids. V trimming: 3 bases; J trimming: 6 bases; junction bases outside the gene matches: 13. The CDR3 protein is CASSEGSLAVTDTQYF. The CDR3 bases are TGTGCCAGCAGCGAGGGATCGCTAGCGGTGACGGATACGCAGTATTTT.

This clonotype was detected many times. The chain carries TRBV12-3 or TRBV12-4 and TRBJ2-3, with D unresolved. Trimming shortened V by 3 bases and J by 1 base, and 20 bases separated the two germline ends. The CDR3 is made up of 18 amino acids. This chain's CDR3 is CASSLPIDVTSGTDTQYF. CDR3 nucleotides: TGTGCCAGCAGTTTGCCTATAGATGTGACTTCTGGCACAGATACGCAGTATTTT.

This clonotype was found a few times. V and J are TRBV20-1 and TRBJ2-3; the D gene is possibly TRBD2 (6 bases). Germline CDR1 is DFQATT and CDR2 is SNEGSKA (reference sequence). This CDR3 spans 16 amino acids. Trimming left V 0 bases short and J 6 bases short, with 19 bases between. The CDR3 region is CSARDDLGGSADTQYF. The CDR3 DNA sequence: TGCAGTGCTAGAGATGATCTAGGAGGGTCGGCCGATACGCAGTATTTT.

In this sample, this clonotype turned up many times. The J gene is TRBJ1-5, the V gene TRBV6-1, with a possible D match to TRBD1 (5 bases). This CDR3 has 13 amino acids. CDR1 and CDR2 (germline): MNHNS, SASEGT. The V end lost 6 bases, the J end lost 4 bases, and 10 bases lay between the germline ends. CDR3 residues: CASSPGTNQPQHF. Written as DNA, the CDR3 is TGTGCCAGCAGCCCCGGGACGAATCAGCCCCAGCATTTT.

At least ten counts were recorded for this clonotype. The genes are TRBV7-8 and TRBJ2-1, with 9 nucleotides matching TRBD2. The CDR3 is 16 amino acids. Germline CDR1 and CDR2: SGHVS and FQNEAQ. V shed 5 bases, J shed 7 bases, and the junction held 12 bases outside the gene matches. Written as DNA, the CDR3 is TGTGCCAGCAGCCCCCGGGTAGCGGGAGAGAGAAATGAGCAGTTCTTC. As protein: CASSPRVAGERNEQFF. Together with reference TRBV7-8 and TRBJ2-1, the CDR3 gives the full variable domain: GAGVSQSPRYKVAKRGQDVALRCDPISGHVSLFWYQQALGQGPEFLTYFQNEAQLDKSGLPSDRFFAERPEGSVSTLKIQRTQQEDSAVYLCASSPRVAGERNEQFFGPGTRLTVL.

In its sample, this clonotype was seen many times. Written as DNA, the CDR3 is TGTGCCAGCAGTCCTGGACCTGGGTTGGGACTAGCGGGATACGAGCAGTACTTC. Its translation is CASSPGPGLGLAGYEQYF. The J gene is TRBJ2-7, the V gene TRBV12-3 or TRBV12-4; 13 bases are a match to TRBD2. The CDR3 extends over 18 amino acids. The V and J ends lost 5 bases and 4 bases, in that order; junction bases with no gene match: 14.

The V call is TRBV4-1, the J call TRBJ1-1; D not resolved. CDR3 size: 16 residues. The V end was cut by 2 bases, the J end by 0 bases, with 13 bases between. Germline V gene data show CDR1 as MGHRA and CDR2 as YSYEKL. The CDR3 protein is CASSQMFGSMNTEAFF. As DNA, the CDR3 is TGCGCCAGCAGCCAAATGTTTGGCTCCATGAACACTGAAGCTTTCTTT.

A note on this clonotype: The conserved phenylalanine or tryptophan is not found at the CDR3 terminus, so this likely reflects a read error. The chain employs TRBV27 and TRBJ2-1; 10 bases align to TRBD2. J gave up 9 bases and V 2 bases, and 7 bases lay outside the gene matches. Looked up from germline, CDR1 is MNHEY and CDR2 is SMNVEV (reference sequence). CDR3 size: 15 residues. The CDR3: CASSLVSSGRPEQFL. DNA for the CDR3: TGTGCCAGCAGTTTAGTCTCTAGCGGGAGACCTGAGCAGTTCCTC.